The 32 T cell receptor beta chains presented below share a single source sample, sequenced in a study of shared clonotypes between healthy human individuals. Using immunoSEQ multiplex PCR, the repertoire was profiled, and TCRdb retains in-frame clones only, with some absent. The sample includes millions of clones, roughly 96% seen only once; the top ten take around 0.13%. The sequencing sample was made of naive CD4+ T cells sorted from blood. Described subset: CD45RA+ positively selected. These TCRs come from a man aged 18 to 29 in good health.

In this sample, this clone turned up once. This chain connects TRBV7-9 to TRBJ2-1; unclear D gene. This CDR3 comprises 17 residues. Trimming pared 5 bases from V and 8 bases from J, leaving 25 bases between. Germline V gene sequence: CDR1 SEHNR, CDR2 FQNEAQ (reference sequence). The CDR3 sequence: CASSMATGVRHGDEQFF. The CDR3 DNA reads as TGTGCCAGCAGCATGGCAACTGGGGTTCGTCATGGGGATGAGCAGTTCTTC.

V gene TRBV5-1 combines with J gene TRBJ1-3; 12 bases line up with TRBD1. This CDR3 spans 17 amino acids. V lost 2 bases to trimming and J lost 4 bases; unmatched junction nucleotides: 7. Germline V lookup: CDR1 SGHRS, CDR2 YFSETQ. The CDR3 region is CASSLPGQGAHGNTIYF. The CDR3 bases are TGCGCCAGCAGCTTACCGGGACAGGGGGCGCACGGAAACACCATATATTTT.

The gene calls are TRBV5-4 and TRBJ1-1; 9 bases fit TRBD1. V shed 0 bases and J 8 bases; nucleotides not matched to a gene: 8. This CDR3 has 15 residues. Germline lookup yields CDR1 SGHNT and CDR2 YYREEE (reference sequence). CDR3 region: CASSLDIQGASEAFF. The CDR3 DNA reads TGTGCCAGCAGCTTGGATATACAGGGGGCTTCGGAAGCTTTCTTT.

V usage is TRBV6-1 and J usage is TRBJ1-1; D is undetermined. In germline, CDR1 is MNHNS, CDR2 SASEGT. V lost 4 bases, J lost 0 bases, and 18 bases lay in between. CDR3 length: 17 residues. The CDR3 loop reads CASSVRGGGLMNTEAFF. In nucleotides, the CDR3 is TGTGCCAGCAGTGTTCGTGGAGGTGGTCTCATGAACACTGAAGCTTTCTTT.

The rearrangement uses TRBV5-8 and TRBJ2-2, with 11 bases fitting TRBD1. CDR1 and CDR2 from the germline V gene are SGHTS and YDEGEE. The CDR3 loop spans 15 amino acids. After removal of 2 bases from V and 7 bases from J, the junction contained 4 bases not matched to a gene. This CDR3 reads CASSFSGTGGGELFF. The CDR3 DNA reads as TGTGCCAGCAGCTTCTCCGGGACAGGGGGCGGGGAGCTGTTTTTT. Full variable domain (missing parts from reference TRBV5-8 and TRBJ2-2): EAGVTQSPTHLIKTRGQQATLRCSPISGHTSVYWYQQALGLGLQFLLWYDEGEERNRGNFPPRFSGRQFPNYSSELNVNALELEDSALYLCASSFSGTGGGELFFGEGSRLTVL.

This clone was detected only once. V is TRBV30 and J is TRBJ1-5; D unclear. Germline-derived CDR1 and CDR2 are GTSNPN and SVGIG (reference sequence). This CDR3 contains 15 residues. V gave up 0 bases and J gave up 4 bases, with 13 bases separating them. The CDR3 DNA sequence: TGTGCCTGGAGTGTTCCTGGGGATTCTAATCAGCCCCAGCATTTT. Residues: CAWSVPGDSNQPQHF. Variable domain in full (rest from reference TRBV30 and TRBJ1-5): SQTIHQWPATLVQPVGSPLSLECTVEGTSNPNLYWYRQAAGRGLQLLFYSVGIGQISSEVPQNLSASRPQDRQFILSSKKLLLSDSGFYLCAWSVPGDSNQPQHFGDGTRLSIL.

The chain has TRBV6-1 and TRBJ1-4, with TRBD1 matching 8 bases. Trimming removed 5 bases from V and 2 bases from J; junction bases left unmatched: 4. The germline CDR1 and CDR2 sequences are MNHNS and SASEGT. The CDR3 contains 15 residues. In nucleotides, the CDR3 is TGTGCCAGCAGTCCTCGACAGGGGACTAATGAAAAACTGTTTTTT. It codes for CASSPRQGTNEKLFF.

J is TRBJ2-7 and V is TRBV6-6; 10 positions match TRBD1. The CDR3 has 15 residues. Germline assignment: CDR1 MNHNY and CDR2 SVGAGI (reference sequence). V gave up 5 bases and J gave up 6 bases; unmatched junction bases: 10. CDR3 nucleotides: TGTGCCAGCAGTCACCGGGACAGGGGACCCCCCGAGCAGTACTTC. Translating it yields CASSHRDRGPPEQYF.

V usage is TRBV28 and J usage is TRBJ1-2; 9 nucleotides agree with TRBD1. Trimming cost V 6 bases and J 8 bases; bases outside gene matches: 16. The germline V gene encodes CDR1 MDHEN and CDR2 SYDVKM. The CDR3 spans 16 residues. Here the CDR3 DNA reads TGTGCCAGCAGGGGGACAGGGAAGAGCGGGGGTGGAGGCTACACCTTC. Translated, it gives CASRGTGKSGGGGYTF.

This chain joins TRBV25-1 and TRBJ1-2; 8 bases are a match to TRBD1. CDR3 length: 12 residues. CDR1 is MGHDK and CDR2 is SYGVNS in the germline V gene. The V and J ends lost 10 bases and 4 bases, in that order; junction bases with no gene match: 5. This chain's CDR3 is CATGQGGYGYTF. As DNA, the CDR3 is TGTGCCACCGGACAGGGCGGCTATGGCTACACCTTC.

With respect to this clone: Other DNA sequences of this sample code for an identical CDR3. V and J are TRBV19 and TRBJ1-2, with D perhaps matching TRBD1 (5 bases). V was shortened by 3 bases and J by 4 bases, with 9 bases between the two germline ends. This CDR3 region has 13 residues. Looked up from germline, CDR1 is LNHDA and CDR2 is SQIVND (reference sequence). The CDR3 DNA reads TGTGCCAGTAGTATCGGAACAGGCTATGGCTACACCTTC. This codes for CASSIGTGYGYTF. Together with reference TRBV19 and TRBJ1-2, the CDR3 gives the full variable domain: DGGITQSPKYLFRKEGQNVTLSCEQNLNHDAMYWYRQDPGQGLRLIYYSQIVNDFQKGDIAEGYSVSREKKESFPLTVTSAQKNPTAFYLCASSIGTGYGYTFGSGTRLTVV.

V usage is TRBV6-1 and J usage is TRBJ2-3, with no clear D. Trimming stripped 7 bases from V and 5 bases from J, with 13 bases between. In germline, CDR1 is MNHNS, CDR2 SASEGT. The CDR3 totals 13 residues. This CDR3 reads CASNRAERDTQYF. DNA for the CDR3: TGTGCCAGCAACCGAGCCGAACGAGATACGCAGTATTTT.

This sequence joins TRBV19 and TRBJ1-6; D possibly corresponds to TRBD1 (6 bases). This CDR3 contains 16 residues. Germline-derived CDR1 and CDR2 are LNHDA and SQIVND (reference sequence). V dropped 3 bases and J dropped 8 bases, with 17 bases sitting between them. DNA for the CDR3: TGTGCCAGTAGTATGCTAACAGGGAATTGGTATTCACCCCTCCACTTT. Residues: CASSMLTGNWYSPLHF.

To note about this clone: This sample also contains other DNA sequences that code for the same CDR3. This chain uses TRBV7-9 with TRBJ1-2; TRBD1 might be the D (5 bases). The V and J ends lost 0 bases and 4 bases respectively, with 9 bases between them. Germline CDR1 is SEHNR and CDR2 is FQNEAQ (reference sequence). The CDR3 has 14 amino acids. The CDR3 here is CASSLAGGSYGYTF. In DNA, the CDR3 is TGTGCCAGCAGCTTAGCCGGGGGGAGCTATGGCTACACCTTC.

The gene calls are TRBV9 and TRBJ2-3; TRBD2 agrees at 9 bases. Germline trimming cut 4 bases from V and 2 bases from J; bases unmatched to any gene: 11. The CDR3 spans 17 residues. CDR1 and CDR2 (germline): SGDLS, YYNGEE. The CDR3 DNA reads TGTGCCAGCAGCCCAGGACTGACTAGCGGACCCACAGATACGCAGTATTTT. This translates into CASSPGLTSGPTDTQYF.

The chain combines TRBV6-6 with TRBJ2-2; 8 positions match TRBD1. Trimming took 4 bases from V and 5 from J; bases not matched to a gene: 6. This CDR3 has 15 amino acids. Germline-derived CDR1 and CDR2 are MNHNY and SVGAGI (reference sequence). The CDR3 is CASSLQGVGTGELFF. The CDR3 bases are TGTGCCAGCAGTTTACAGGGGGTTGGTACCGGGGAGCTGTTTTTT.

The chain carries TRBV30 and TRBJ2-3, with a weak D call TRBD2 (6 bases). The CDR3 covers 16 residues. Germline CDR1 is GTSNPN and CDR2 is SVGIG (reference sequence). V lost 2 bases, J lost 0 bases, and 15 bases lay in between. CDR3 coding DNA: TGTGCCTGGAGTAATTTGGCGGGATCTAGCACAGATACGCAGTATTTT. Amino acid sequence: CAWSNLAGSSTDTQYF.

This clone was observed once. CDR3 coding DNA: TGCGCCAGCAGCCCGCAGGGGGGAGAGAAAGATCAGTACTTC. Protein: CASSPQGGEKDQYF. This sequence joins TRBV5-1 and TRBJ2-7, with D maybe TRBD1 (7 bases). Germline CDR1 is SGHRS and CDR2 is YFSETQ. The CDR3 consists of 14 residues. Trimming took 4 bases from V and 10 from J, leaving 21 bases between them.

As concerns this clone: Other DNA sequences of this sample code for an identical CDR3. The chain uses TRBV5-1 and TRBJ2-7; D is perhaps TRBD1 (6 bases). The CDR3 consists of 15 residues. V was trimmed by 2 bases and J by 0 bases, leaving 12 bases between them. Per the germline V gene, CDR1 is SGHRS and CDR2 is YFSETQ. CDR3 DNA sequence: TGCGCCAGCAGCTTAGGGGGTCTAAGCTCCTACGAGCAGTACTTC. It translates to CASSLGGLSSYEQYF.

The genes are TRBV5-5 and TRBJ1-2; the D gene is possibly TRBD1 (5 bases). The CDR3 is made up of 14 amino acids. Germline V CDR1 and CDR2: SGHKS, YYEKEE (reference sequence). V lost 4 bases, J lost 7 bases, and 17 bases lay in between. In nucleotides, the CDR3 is TGTGCCAGCAGCCCCGTCGGGACCCAAGCTGGCTACACCTTC. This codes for CASSPVGTQAGYTF.

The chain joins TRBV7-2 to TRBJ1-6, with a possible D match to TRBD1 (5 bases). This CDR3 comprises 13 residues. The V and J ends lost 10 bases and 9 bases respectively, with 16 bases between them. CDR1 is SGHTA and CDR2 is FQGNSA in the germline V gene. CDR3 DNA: TGTGCCACAGGTGGGACCGGGAGTTCACCCCTCCACTTT. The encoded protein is CATGGTGSSPLHF.

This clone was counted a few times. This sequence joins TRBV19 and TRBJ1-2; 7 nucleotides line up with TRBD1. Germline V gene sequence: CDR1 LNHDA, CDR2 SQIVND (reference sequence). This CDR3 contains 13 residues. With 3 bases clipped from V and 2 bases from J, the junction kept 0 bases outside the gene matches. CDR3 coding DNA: TGTGCCAGTAGTATGACAGGGAACTATGGCTACACCTTC. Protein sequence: CASSMTGNYGYTF.

DNA of the CDR3: TGTGCCAGCAGCTTAGGAAGCGCAGGGGGTACCACAGATACGCAGTATTTT. This translates into CASSLGSAGGTTDTQYF. The chain recombines TRBV7-9 with TRBJ2-3, with 7 positions matching TRBD1. The junction had 9 bases not matched to a gene; V was cut back by 1 base and J by 2 bases. The CDR3 is 17 residues long. The germline CDR1 and CDR2 sequences are SEHNR and FQNEAQ (reference sequence).

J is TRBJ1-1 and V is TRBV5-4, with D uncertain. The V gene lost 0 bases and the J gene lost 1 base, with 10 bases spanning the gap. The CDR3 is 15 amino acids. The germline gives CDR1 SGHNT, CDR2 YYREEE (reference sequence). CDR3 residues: CASSLDFSTNTEAFF. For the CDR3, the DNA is TGTGCCAGCAGCTTGGACTTCAGTACGAACACTGAAGCTTTCTTT.

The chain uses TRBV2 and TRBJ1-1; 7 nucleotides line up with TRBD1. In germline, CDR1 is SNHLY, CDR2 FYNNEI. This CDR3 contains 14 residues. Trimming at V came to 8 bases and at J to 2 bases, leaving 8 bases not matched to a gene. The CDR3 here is CASALDRFNTEAFF. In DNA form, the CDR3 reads TGTGCCAGCGCCCTGGACAGGTTCAACACTGAAGCTTTCTTT.

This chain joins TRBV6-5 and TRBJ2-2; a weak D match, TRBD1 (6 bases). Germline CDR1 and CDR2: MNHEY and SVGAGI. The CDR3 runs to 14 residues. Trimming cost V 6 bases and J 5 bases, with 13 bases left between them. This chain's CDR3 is CASRMAGDTGELFF. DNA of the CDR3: TGTGCCAGCAGAATGGCAGGGGATACCGGGGAGCTGTTTTTT.

The DNA for the CDR3 is TGCAGCGTTGAATGGGGGAAGGATACGCAGTATTTT. It yields the protein CSVEWGKDTQYF. V gene TRBV29-1 combines with J gene TRBJ2-3, with D perhaps TRBD1 or TRBD2 (5 bases each). The CDR3 loop spans 12 amino acids. Germline V gene sequence: CDR1 SQVTM, CDR2 ANQGSEA. Trimming took 2 bases from V and 6 from J, leaving 9 bases between them.

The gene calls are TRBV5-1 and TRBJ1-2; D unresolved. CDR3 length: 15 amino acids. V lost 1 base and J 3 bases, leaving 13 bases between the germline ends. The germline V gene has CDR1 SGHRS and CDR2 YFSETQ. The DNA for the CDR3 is TGCGCCAGCAGCTTGAGGTCGGGGTCGGACTATGGCTACACCTTC. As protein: CASSLRSGSDYGYTF.

In nucleotides, the CDR3 is TGTGCCAGCAGTTTTAGCGGGAGGCCCCACGAGCAGTACTTC. Translated: CASSFSGRPHEQYF. The chain couples TRBV13 to TRBJ2-7, with TRBD2 matching 10 bases. V lost 6 bases and J lost 5; bases outside the gene matches: 7. The CDR3 spans 14 residues. Germline assignment: CDR1 PRHDT and CDR2 FYEKMQ (reference sequence).

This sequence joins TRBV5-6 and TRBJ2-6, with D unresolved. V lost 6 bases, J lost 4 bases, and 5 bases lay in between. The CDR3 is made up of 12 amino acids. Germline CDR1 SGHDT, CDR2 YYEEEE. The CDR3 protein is CASNWGANVLTF. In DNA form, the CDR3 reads TGTGCCAGCAACTGGGGGGCCAACGTCCTGACTTTC.

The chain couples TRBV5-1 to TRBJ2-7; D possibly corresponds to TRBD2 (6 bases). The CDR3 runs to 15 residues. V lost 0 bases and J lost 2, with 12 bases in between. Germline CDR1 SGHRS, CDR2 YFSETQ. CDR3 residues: CASSLVGTATYEQYF. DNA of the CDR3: TGCGCCAGCAGCTTGGTTGGGACTGCCACCTACGAGCAGTACTTC.

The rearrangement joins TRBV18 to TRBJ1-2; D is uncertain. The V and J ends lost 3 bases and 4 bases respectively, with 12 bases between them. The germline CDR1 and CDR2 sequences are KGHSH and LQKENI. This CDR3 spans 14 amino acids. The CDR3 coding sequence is TGTGCCAGCTCACCCACGGGATCTAGCTATGGCTACACCTTC. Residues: CASSPTGSSYGYTF. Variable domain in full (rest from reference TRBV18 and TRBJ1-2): NAGVMQNPRHLVRRRGQEARLRCSPMKGHSHVYWYRQLPEEGLKFMVYLQKENIIDESGMPKERFSAEFPKEGPSILRIQQVVRGDSAAYFCASSPTGSSYGYTFGSGTRLTVV.